The T cell receptor (beta chain) described here comes from a study of CD8 T cells in ankylosing spondylitis. This clonotype appeared a few times. TCRdb called the 5' RACE reads again in MiXCR, with one record for every CDR3 protein. Found here are 250,000 to 350,000 distinct CDR3 sequences, around 19% of them singletons; the top ten hold around 8%. Germline CDR1 is SGHRS and CDR2 is YFSETQ. This CDR3 has 15 amino acids. Trimming cost V 0 bases and J 1 base, with 9 bases left between them. The chain joins TRBV5-1 to TRBJ2-3; D ambiguous. This sequence was found in a male donor with ankylosing spondylitis or in good health (not recorded which). Material for sequencing was blood, either unsorted or a sorted T cell fraction (not recorded which). The CDR3 DNA sequence: TGCGCCAGCAGCTTGGACGGGCTGGGCACAGATACGCAGTATTTT. Protein product: CASSLDGLGTDTQYF.